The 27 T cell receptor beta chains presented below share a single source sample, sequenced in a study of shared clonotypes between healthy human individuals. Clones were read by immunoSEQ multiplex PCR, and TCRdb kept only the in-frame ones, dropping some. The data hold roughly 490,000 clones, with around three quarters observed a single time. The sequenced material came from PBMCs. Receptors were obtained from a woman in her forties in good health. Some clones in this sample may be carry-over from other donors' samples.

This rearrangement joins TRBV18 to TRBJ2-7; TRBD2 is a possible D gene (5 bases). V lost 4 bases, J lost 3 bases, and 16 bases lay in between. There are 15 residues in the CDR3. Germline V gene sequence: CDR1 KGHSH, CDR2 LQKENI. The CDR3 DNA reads TGTGCCAGCTCACGAACCGTAGGAGGTGGCTACGAGCAGTACTTC. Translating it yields CASSRTVGGGYEQYF.

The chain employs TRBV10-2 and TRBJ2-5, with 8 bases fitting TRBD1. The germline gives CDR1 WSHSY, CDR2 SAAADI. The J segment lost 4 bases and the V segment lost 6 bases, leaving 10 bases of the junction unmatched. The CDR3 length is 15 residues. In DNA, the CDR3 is TGCGCCAGCAGGAGCAGACAGGGGCTGGGAGAGACCCAGTACTTC. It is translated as CASRSRQGLGETQYF.

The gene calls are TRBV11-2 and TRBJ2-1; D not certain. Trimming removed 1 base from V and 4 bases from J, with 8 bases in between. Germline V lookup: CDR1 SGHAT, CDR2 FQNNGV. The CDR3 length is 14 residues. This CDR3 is CASSLGGKYNEQFF. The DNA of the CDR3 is TGTGCCAGCAGCTTAGGTGGGAAATACAATGAGCAGTTCTTC.

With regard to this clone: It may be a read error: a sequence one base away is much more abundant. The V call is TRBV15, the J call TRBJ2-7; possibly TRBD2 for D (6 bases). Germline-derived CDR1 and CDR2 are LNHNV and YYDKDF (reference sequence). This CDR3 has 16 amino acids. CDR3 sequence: CVTSRGRGTGSYEQYF. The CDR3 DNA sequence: TGTGTCACCAGCAGAGGTCGCGGGACCGGTTCCTACGAGCAGTACTTC.

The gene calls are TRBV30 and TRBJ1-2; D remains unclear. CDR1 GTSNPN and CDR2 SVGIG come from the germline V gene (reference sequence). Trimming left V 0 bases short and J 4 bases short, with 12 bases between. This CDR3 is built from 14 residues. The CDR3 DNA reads TGTGCCTGGAGTGTACCCCAGTTAGTCTATGGCTACACCTTC. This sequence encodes CAWSVPQLVYGYTF. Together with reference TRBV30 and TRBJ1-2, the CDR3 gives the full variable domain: SQTIHQWPATLVQPVGSPLSLECTVEGTSNPNLYWYRQAAGRGLQLLFYSVGIGQISSEVPQNLSASRPQDRQFILSSKKLLLSDSGFYLCAWSVPQLVYGYTFGSGTRLTVV.

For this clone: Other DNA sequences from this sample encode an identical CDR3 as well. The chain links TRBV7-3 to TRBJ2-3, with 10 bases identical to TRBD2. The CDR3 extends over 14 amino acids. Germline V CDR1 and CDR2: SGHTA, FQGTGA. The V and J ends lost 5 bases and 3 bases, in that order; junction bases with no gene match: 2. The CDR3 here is CASSPGLATDTQYF. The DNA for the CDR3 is TGTGCCAGCAGCCCGGGACTAGCGACAGATACGCAGTATTTT.

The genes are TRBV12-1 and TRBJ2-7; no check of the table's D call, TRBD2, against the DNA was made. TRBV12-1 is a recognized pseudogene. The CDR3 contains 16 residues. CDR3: CASSFAIPGLSYEQYF. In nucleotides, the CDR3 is TGTGCCAGCAGCTTTGCGATTCCGGGACTATCCTACGAGCAGTACTTC.

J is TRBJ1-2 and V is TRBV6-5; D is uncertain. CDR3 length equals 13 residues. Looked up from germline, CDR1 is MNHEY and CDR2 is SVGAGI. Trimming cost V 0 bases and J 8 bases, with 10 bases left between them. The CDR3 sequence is CASSYSDARGYTF. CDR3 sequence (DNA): TGTGCCAGCAGTTACTCGGACGCGCGAGGCTACACCTTC.

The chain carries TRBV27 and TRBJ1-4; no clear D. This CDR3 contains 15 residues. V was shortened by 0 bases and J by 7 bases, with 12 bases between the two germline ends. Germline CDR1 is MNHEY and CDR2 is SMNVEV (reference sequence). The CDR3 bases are TGTGCCAGCAGTTTATCGCGGTTCGGTGGTGAAAAACTGTTTTTT. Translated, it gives CASSLSRFGGEKLFF.

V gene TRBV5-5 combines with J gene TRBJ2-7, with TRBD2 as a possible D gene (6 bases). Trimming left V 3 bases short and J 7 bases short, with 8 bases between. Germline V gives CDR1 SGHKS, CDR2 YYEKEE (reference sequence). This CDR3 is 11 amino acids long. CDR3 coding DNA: TGTGCCAGCAGCTCGGAGGGGGAGCAGTACTTC. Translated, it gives CASSSEGEQYF.

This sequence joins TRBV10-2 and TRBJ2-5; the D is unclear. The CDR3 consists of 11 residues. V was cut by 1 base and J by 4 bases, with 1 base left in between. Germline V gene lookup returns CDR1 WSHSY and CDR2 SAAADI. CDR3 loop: CASSELETQYF. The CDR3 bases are TGCGCCAGCAGTGAGTTAGAGACCCAGTACTTC.

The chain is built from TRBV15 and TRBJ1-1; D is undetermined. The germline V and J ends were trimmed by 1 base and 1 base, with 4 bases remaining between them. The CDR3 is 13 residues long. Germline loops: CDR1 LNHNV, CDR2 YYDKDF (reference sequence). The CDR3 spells CATSRVGNTEAFF. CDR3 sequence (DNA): TGTGCCACCAGCAGAGTTGGGAACACTGAAGCTTTCTTT. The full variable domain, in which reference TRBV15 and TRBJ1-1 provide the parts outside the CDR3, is DAMVIQNPRYQVTQFGKPVTLSCSQTLNHNVMYWYQQKSSQAPKLLFHYYDKDFNNEADTPDNFQSRRPNTSFCFLDIRSPGLGDTAMYLCATSRVGNTEAFFGQGTRLTVV.

The CDR3 reads CASRGGLVGNGYIQYF. CDR3 in DNA: TGTGCCAGCAGGGGGGGACTAGTCGGAAACGGGTACATTCAGTACTTC. The chain combines TRBV2 with TRBJ2-4; 8 bases map to TRBD2. Germline values: CDR1 SNHLY, CDR2 FYNNEI. The CDR3 consists of 16 residues. Trimming removed 6 bases from V and 8 bases from J; junction bases left unmatched: 15.

The CDR3 nucleotides read TGTGCCAGCAGCTGGGGATCTAGCACAGATACGCAGTATTTT. This codes for CASSWGSSTDTQYF. V usage is TRBV27 and J usage is TRBJ2-3, with D hard to call. CDR1 is MNHEY and CDR2 is SMNVEV in the germline V gene (reference sequence). This CDR3 is built from 14 residues. Trimming left V 6 bases short and J 0 bases short, with 10 bases between.

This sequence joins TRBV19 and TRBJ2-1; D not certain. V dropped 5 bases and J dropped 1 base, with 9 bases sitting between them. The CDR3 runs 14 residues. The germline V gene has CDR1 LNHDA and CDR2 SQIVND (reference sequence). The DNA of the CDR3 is TGTGCCAGTAGTGGGCTAGATTCCTACAATGAGCAGTTCTTC. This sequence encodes CASSGLDSYNEQFF.

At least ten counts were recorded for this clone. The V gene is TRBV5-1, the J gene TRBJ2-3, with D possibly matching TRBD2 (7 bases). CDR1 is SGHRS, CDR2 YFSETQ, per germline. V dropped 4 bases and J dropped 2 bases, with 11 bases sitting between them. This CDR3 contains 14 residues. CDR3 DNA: TGCGCCAGCAGCCAAGCGGGACACACAGATACGCAGTATTTT. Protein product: CASSQAGHTDTQYF.

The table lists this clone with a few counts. The CDR3 here is CAWRREKLFF. As DNA, the CDR3 is TGTGCCTGGAGACGAGAAAAACTGTTTTTT. J is TRBJ1-4 and V is TRBV30; D uncertain. CDR1 and CDR2 from the germline V gene are GTSNPN and SVGIG (reference sequence). Trimming pared 3 bases from V and 8 bases from J, leaving 4 bases between. The CDR3 is 10 amino acids.

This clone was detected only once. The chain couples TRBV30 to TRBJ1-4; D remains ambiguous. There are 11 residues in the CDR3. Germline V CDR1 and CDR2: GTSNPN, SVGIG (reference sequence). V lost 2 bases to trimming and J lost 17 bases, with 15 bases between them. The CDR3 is CAWSSPREIFF. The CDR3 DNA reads TGTGCCTGGAGTAGCCCCCGGGAGATATTTTTT.

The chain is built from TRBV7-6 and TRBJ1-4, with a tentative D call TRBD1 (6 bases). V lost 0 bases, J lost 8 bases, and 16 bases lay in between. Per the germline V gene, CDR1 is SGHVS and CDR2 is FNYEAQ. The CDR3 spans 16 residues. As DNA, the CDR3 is TGTGCCAGCAGCTTAGCCATAGGGGGAGGAAAGGAAAAACTGTTTTTT. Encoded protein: CASSLAIGGGKEKLFF.

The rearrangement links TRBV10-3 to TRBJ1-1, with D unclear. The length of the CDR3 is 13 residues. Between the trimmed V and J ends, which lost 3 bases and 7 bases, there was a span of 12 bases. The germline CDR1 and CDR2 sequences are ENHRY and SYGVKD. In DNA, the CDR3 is TGTGCCATCAGTGAAGAGGAGTTAGGTGAAGCTTTCTTT. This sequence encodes CAISEEELGEAFF.

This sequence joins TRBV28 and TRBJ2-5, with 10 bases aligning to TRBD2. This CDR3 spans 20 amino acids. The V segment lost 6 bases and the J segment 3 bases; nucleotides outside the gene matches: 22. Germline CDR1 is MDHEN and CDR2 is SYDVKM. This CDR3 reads CASRRGQREGLGLSEETQYF. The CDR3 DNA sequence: TGTGCCAGCAGAAGGGGGCAGCGGGAGGGCCTTGGCCTTTCGGAAGAGACCCAGTACTTC. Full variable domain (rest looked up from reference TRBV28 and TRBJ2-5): DVKVTQSSRYLVKRTGEKVFLECVQDMDHENMFWYRQDPGLGLRLIYFSYDVKMKEKGDIPEGYSVSREKKERFSLILESASTNQTSMYLCASRRGQREGLGLSEETQYFGPGTRLLVL.

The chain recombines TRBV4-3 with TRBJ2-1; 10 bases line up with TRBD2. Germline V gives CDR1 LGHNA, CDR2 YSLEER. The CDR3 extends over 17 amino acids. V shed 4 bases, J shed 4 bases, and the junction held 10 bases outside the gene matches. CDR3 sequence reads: CASSLLPAGGGYNEQFF. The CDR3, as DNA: TGCGCCAGCAGCCTACTACCAGCGGGAGGGGGTTACAATGAGCAGTTCTTC.

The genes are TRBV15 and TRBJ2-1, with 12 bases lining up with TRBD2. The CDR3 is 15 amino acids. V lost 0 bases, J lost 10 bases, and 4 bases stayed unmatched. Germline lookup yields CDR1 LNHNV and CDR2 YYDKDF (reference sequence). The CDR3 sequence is CATSRDLAGGQEQFF. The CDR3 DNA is TGTGCCACCAGCAGAGATCTAGCGGGAGGGCAGGAGCAGTTCTTC.

The CDR3 is CASMDWGNEKLFF. The CDR3 region has the DNA TGTGCCAGCATGGACTGGGGTAATGAAAAACTGTTTTTT. This chain joins TRBV6-1 and TRBJ1-4; no reliable D call. There are 13 residues in the CDR3. Germline CDR1 MNHNS, CDR2 SASEGT. V shed 7 bases and J shed 4 bases, with 10 bases lying between them.

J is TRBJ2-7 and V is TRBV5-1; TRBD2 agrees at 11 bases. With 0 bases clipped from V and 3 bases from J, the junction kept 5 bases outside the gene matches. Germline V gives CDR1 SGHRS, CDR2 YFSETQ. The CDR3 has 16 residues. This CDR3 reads CASSLGTSGSYYEQYF. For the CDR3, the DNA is TGCGCCAGCAGCTTGGGGACTAGCGGGTCGTACTACGAGCAGTACTTC. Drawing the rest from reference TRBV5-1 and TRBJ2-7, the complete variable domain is KAGVTQTPRYLIKTRGQQVTLSCSPISGHRSVSWYQQTPGQGLQFLFEYFSETQRNKGNFPGRFSGRQFSNSRSEMNVSTLELGDSALYLCASSLGTSGSYYEQYFGPGTRLTVT.

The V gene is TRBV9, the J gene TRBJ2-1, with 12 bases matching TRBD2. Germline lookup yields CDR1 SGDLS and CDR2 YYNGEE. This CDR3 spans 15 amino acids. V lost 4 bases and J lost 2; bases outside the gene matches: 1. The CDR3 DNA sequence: TGTGCCAGCAGCCGACTAGCGGGAGCCTACAATGAGCAGTTCTTC. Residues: CASSRLAGAYNEQFF.

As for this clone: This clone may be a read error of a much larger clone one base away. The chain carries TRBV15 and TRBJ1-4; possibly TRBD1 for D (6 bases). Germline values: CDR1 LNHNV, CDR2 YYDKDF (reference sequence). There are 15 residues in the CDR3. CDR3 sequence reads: CATSGDWGREEKLFF. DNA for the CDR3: TGTGCCACCAGCGGAGATTGGGGGCGGGAGGAAAAACTGTTTTTT.